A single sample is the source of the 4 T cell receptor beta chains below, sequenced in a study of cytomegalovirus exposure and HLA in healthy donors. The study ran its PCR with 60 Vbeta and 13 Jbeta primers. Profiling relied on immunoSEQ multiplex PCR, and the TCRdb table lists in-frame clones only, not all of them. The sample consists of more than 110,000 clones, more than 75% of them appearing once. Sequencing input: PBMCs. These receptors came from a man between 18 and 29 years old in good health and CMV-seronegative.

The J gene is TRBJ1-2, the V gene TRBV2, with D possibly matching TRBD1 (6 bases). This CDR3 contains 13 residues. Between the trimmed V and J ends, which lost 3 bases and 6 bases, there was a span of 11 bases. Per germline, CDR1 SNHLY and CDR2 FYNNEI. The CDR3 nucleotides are TGTGCCAGCAGTGAGTCAGGGGCCCATGGCTACACCTTC. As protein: CASSESGAHGYTF.

The DNA for the CDR3 is TGTGCCAGCACGGCCCTAGGACAGGCGAGCGAGCAGTACTTC. It is translated as CASTALGQASEQYF. This sequence joins TRBV11-2 and TRBJ2-7; TRBD1 matches at 7 bases. The CDR3 consists of 14 residues. Germline V gene sequence: CDR1 SGHAT, CDR2 FQNNGV. The V gene end was trimmed by 7 bases and the J gene end by 6 bases; junction bases not matched to a gene: 12.

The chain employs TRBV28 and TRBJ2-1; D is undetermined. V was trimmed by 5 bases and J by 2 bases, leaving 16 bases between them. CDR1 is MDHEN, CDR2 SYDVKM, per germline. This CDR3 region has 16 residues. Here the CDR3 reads CASSGTDGSPYNEQFF. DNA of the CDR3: TGTGCCAGCAGTGGAACTGACGGGTCTCCCTACAATGAGCAGTTCTTC. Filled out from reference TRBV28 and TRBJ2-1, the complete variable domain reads DVKVTQSSRYLVKRTGEKVFLECVQDMDHENMFWYRQDPGLGLRLIYFSYDVKMKEKGDIPEGYSVSREKKERFSLILESASTNQTSMYLCASSGTDGSPYNEQFFGPGTRLTVL.

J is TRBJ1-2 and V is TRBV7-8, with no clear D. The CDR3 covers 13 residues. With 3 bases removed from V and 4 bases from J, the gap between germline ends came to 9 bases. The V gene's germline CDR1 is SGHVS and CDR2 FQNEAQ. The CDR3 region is CASSFLEGYGYTF. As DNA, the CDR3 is TGTGCCAGCAGCTTTTTGGAGGGCTATGGCTACACCTTC.